Listed below are T cell receptor beta chains from one sample, sequenced in a study of T cell repertoires in cytomegalovirus infection. Via MiXCR, TCRdb re-called the reads, giving one row per CDR3 protein. In the table there are about 220,000 distinct CDR3 sequences, 35% to 40% of which are singletons. These receptors' targets are unknown. Sequences were derived from CD8+ T cells from cultured PBMCs, sampled from culture after CMV antigen stimulation. The receptors here all came from a human donor in good health (CMV status not recorded). Some clones in this sample may be carry-over from other donors' samples. The CDR3 runs from the conserved cysteine through the conserved F or W. D genes are given only for firm matches. Expanded clones get a size class; other rows say once, few or many, or leave the size out.

j_gene: TRBJ2-1; v_gene: TRBV2; abundance: .; d_gene: .; CDR3nt: TGTGCCAGCAGTGACAGGGCTTCCTACAATGAGCAGTTCTTC; CDR3aa: CASSDRASYNEQFF
j_gene: TRBJ1-5; v_gene: TRBV28; abundance: many; d_gene: .; CDR3nt: TGTGCCAGCAGTCCTCGCGGGGGTTTCCCGAACGACAATCAGCCCCAGCATTTT; CDR3aa: CASSPRGGFPNDNQPQHF
j_gene: TRBJ2-5; v_gene: TRBV19; abundance: .; d_gene: .; CDR3nt: TGTGCCAGTAGTACCGCCAGCGGGGAGACCCAGTACTTC; CDR3aa: CASSTASGETQYF
j_gene: TRBJ2-7; v_gene: TRBV6-2/TRBV6-3; abundance: .; d_gene: .; CDR3nt: TGTGCCAGCAGTTACGAGGCCAGTTACGAGCAGTACTTC; CDR3aa: CASSYEASYEQYF
j_gene: TRBJ1-2; v_gene: TRBV7-9; abundance: few; d_gene: TRBD1; CDR3nt: TGTGCCAGCAGCTTCACCGGGACAGAATATGGCTACACCTTC; CDR3aa: CASSFTGTEYGYTF
j_gene: TRBJ1-1; v_gene: TRBV5-6; abundance: once; d_gene: TRBD1; CDR3nt: TGTGCCAGCAGCTTAACCGGGACAGGGGACACTGAAGCTTTCTTT; CDR3aa: CASSLTGTGDTEAFF
j_gene: TRBJ2-3; v_gene: TRBV7-8; abundance: .; d_gene: TRBD2; CDR3nt: TGTGCCAGCAGCTTAGCCCGGGGGGGCACAGATACGCAGTATTTT; CDR3aa: CASSLARGGTDTQYF
j_gene: TRBJ1-1; v_gene: TRBV6-1; abundance: many; d_gene: .; CDR3nt: TGTGCCAGCAGCCCCGGGGCGGGTGATTTGGCTTTCTTT; CDR3aa: CASSPGAGDLAFF
j_gene: TRBJ2-7; v_gene: TRBV12-3/TRBV12-4; abundance: .; d_gene: TRBD1; CDR3nt: TGTGCCAGCAGTTTAAAATCAGGGGGTACTCTCACCTACGAGCAGTACTTC; CDR3aa: CASSLKSGGTLTYEQYF
j_gene: TRBJ2-2; v_gene: TRBV29-1; abundance: .; d_gene: .; CDR3nt: TGCAGCGTTGACTTCCGGGGACAGAACACCGGGGAGCTGTTTTTT; CDR3aa: CSVDFRGQNTGELFF
j_gene: TRBJ2-3; v_gene: TRBV11-2; abundance: few; d_gene: .; CDR3nt: TGTGCCAGCATCTTGACGAAAGGGGGATTCACAGATACGCAGTATTTT; CDR3aa: CASILTKGGFTDTQYF
j_gene: TRBJ2-5; v_gene: TRBV7-9; abundance: many; d_gene: .; CDR3nt: TGTGCCAGCAGCCCCCGAGGGGGACACCTCCAAGAGACCCAGTACTTC; CDR3aa: CASSPRGGHLQETQYF
j_gene: TRBJ1-1; v_gene: TRBV20-1; abundance: .; d_gene: .; CDR3nt: TGCAGTGCTAGGCCCGTCGGAGCTTTCTTT; CDR3aa: CSARPVGAFF
j_gene: TRBJ2-3; v_gene: TRBV7-6; abundance: .; d_gene: TRBD1; CDR3nt: TGTGCCAGCAGTTACGGACAGGGAAGCACAGATACGCAGTATTTT; CDR3aa: CASSYGQGSTDTQYF
j_gene: TRBJ2-7; v_gene: TRBV29-1; abundance: .; d_gene: .; CDR3nt: TGCAGCGTTGTCTGGCAGGGGCCTCGCGAGCAGTACTTC; CDR3aa: CSVVWQGPREQYF
j_gene: TRBJ1-2; v_gene: TRBV28; abundance: few; d_gene: .; CDR3nt: TGTGCCAGCACCATCACTACCCCCTTACAGGGTGACTATGGCTACACCTTC; CDR3aa: CASTITTPLQGDYGYTF
j_gene: TRBJ1-1; v_gene: TRBV6-1; abundance: few; d_gene: TRBD1; CDR3nt: TGTGCCAGCAGAGGCCGGACAGGGGTGTCTGAAGCTTTCTTT; CDR3aa: CASRGRTGVSEAFF
j_gene: TRBJ2-1; v_gene: TRBV6-5; abundance: .; d_gene: .; CDR3nt: TGTGCCAGCAGTTGGGATTTGGGGACTGAGCAGTTCTTC; CDR3aa: CASSWDLGTEQFF
j_gene: TRBJ2-7; v_gene: TRBV5-1; abundance: .; d_gene: .; CDR3nt: TGCGCCAGCAGCTTGGTAGCCGGGGCGGGTTACGAGCAGTACTTC; CDR3aa: CASSLVAGAGYEQYF
j_gene: TRBJ2-7; v_gene: TRBV10-2; abundance: many; d_gene: .; CDR3nt: TGCGCCACCAAGCCGAGGAGGGGTCGCAGCTCCTACGAGCAGTACTTC; CDR3aa: CATKPRRGRSSYEQYF
j_gene: TRBJ1-2; v_gene: TRBV7-3; abundance: .; d_gene: .; CDR3nt: TGTGCCAGCAGCTTTGACCCCTATGGCTACACCTTC; CDR3aa: CASSFDPYGYTF
j_gene: TRBJ2-7; v_gene: TRBV7-8; abundance: .; d_gene: .; CDR3nt: TGTGCCAGCAGCTTTCCCGGGACTCCCTACGAGCAGTACTTC; CDR3aa: CASSFPGTPYEQYF
j_gene: TRBJ1-1; v_gene: TRBV28; abundance: .; d_gene: TRBD1; CDR3nt: TGTGCCAGCAGCCTACAGACAGGGGGCTGGACTGAAGCTTTCTTT; CDR3aa: CASSLQTGGWTEAFF
j_gene: TRBJ2-7; v_gene: TRBV7-6; abundance: .; d_gene: TRBD1; CDR3nt: TGTGCCAGCAGCCCGCGGACAGGGGCATACGAGCAGTACTTC; CDR3aa: CASSPRTGAYEQYF
j_gene: TRBJ1-1; v_gene: TRBV11-3; abundance: .; d_gene: .; CDR3nt: TGTGCCAGCAGCTTAGATGAGACCGGGAACACTGAAGCTTTCTTT; CDR3aa: CASSLDETGNTEAFF
j_gene: TRBJ2-1; v_gene: TRBV7-9; abundance: many; d_gene: TRBD2; CDR3nt: TGTGCCAGCAGCCCCGACCATCTAGCGGGAGGGTACAATGAGCAGTTCTTC; CDR3aa: CASSPDHLAGGYNEQFF
j_gene: TRBJ2-5; v_gene: TRBV7-2; abundance: few; d_gene: TRBD2; CDR3nt: TGTGCCAGCAGCTTAAAGCGGGGGGCCACCCAAGAGACCCAGTACTTC; CDR3aa: CASSLKRGATQETQYF
j_gene: TRBJ2-1; v_gene: TRBV7-3; abundance: .; d_gene: .; CDR3nt: TGTGCCAGCAGCCGGCCGAAGGCGGAACGCTCCTACAATGAGCAGTTCTTC; CDR3aa: CASSRPKAERSYNEQFF
j_gene: TRBJ1-1; v_gene: TRBV7-8; abundance: .; d_gene: .; CDR3nt: TGTGCCAGCAGCTTAGAGGGTCCTGAAGCTTTCTTT; CDR3aa: CASSLEGPEAFF
j_gene: TRBJ1-5; v_gene: TRBV4-2; abundance: .; d_gene: TRBD1; CDR3nt: TGTGCCAGCAGCGGACAGGGGTATCAGCCCCAGCATTTT; CDR3aa: CASSGQGYQPQHF
j_gene: TRBJ2-1; v_gene: TRBV11-2; abundance: .; d_gene: .; CDR3nt: TGTGCCAGCAGCTTAGATCGGGCTAGGAGAAGCAATGAGCAGTTCTTC; CDR3aa: CASSLDRARRSNEQFF
j_gene: TRBJ2-1; v_gene: TRBV27; abundance: .; d_gene: .; CDR3nt: TGTGCCAGCATTGATGGGTACAATGAGCAGTTCTTC; CDR3aa: CASIDGYNEQFF
j_gene: TRBJ1-1; v_gene: TRBV27; abundance: few; d_gene: .; CDR3nt: TGTGCCAGCAGCCTCCGGCGACGGAACACTGAAGCTTTCTTT; CDR3aa: CASSLRRRNTEAFF
j_gene: TRBJ2-7; v_gene: TRBV27; abundance: .; d_gene: .; CDR3nt: TGTGCCAGCACAAGGGGGAACGAGCAGTACTTC; CDR3aa: CASTRGNEQYF
j_gene: TRBJ2-3; v_gene: TRBV12-3/TRBV12-4; abundance: .; d_gene: .; CDR3nt: TGTGCCAGCAGTCCAAGCTTCGAGTCCCCCACAGATACGCAGTATTTT; CDR3aa: CASSPSFESPTDTQYF
j_gene: TRBJ1-6; v_gene: TRBV7-2; abundance: few; d_gene: TRBD1; CDR3nt: TGTGCCAGCAGCCTCAGACAGGGGAGTAAACCCCTCCACTTT; CDR3aa: CASSLRQGSKPLHF
j_gene: TRBJ2-5; v_gene: TRBV6-8; abundance: .; d_gene: .; CDR3nt: TGTGCCAGCAGTTACTCGGGGGAGACCCAGTACTTC; CDR3aa: CASSYSGETQYF
j_gene: TRBJ2-7; v_gene: TRBV7-8; abundance: .; d_gene: .; CDR3nt: TGTGCCAGCAGCCCGACACCCAACTACGAGCAGTACTTC; CDR3aa: CASSPTPNYEQYF
j_gene: TRBJ2-1; v_gene: TRBV7-9; abundance: .; d_gene: TRBD2; CDR3nt: TGTGCCAGCAGCTTAGGCGGGACTAGCGGGAGGGAGGAGCAGTTCTTC; CDR3aa: CASSLGGTSGREEQFF
j_gene: TRBJ1-1; v_gene: TRBV11-2; abundance: few; d_gene: .; CDR3nt: TGTGCCAGCAGCTTAGCAGGGATAGGCACTGAAGCTTTCTTT; CDR3aa: CASSLAGIGTEAFF
j_gene: TRBJ2-7; v_gene: TRBV6-1; abundance: .; d_gene: .; CDR3nt: TGTGCCAGCAGTGATAAAGGCTCCTACGAGCAGTACTTC; CDR3aa: CASSDKGSYEQYF
j_gene: TRBJ2-7; v_gene: TRBV15; abundance: .; d_gene: TRBD1; CDR3nt: TGTGCCACCATGTCCGGGACAGGTACCTACGAGCAGTACTTC; CDR3aa: CATMSGTGTYEQYF
j_gene: TRBJ1-6; v_gene: TRBV19; abundance: many; d_gene: .; CDR3nt: TGTGCCAGTAGAGACCGTAGGGCCAGAGAAAATTCACCCCTCCACTTT; CDR3aa: CASRDRRARENSPLHF
j_gene: TRBJ2-7; v_gene: TRBV9; abundance: .; d_gene: .; CDR3nt: TGTGCCAGCAGCTTAGGGGGGGGGGCCCGAGGCGAGCAGTACTTC; CDR3aa: CASSLGGGARGEQYF
j_gene: TRBJ2-1; v_gene: TRBV12-3/TRBV12-4; abundance: .; d_gene: .; CDR3nt: TGTGCCAGCAGTTTCGACCGCTGGGAGCAGTTCTTC; CDR3aa: CASSFDRWEQFF
j_gene: TRBJ1-1; v_gene: TRBV6-2/TRBV6-3; abundance: few; d_gene: .; CDR3nt: TGTGCCAGCACCACCGAGGGGACCACTGAAGCTTTCTTT; CDR3aa: CASTTEGTTEAFF
j_gene: TRBJ1-2; v_gene: TRBV7-9; abundance: many; d_gene: .; CDR3nt: TGTGCCAGCAGTTTTACAGGAGAGCGAGAAGAGGATGGCTACACCTTC; CDR3aa: CASSFTGEREEDGYTF
j_gene: TRBJ1-2; v_gene: TRBV7-6; abundance: .; d_gene: .; CDR3nt: TGTGCCAGCAGGGGACGGTTCTATGGCTACACCTTC; CDR3aa: CASRGRFYGYTF
j_gene: TRBJ2-2; v_gene: TRBV12-3/TRBV12-4; abundance: .; d_gene: .; CDR3nt: TGTGCCAGCAGTTTCTTTTCGGGGGTGGACACCGGGGAGCTGTTTTTT; CDR3aa: CASSFFSGVDTGELFF
j_gene: TRBJ1-6; v_gene: TRBV10-3; abundance: few; d_gene: .; CDR3nt: TGTGCCATCAGCCCTGGAGGTAATTCACCCCTCCACTTT; CDR3aa: CAISPGGNSPLHF
j_gene: TRBJ2-5; v_gene: TRBV7-4; abundance: few; d_gene: TRBD1; CDR3nt: TGTGCCAGCAGCTTATATCCAAGACAGGGGCCCCAAGAGACCCAGTACTTC; CDR3aa: CASSLYPRQGPQETQYF
j_gene: TRBJ2-1; v_gene: TRBV7-2; abundance: .; d_gene: .; CDR3nt: TGTGCCAGCAGCTTCTCCAGGGCCGCCTACAATGAGAAGTTCTTC; CDR3aa: CASSFSRAAYNEKFF
j_gene: TRBJ1-1; v_gene: TRBV27; abundance: .; d_gene: .; CDR3nt: TGTGCCAGCAGTCCACAAGATGGGGGGCTAAGGACTGAAGCTTTCTTT; CDR3aa: CASSPQDGGLRTEAFF
j_gene: TRBJ2-4; v_gene: TRBV7-3; abundance: few; d_gene: .; CDR3nt: TGTGCCAGCAGCCAAGAGGTTTCGGACATTCAGTACTTC; CDR3aa: CASSQEVSDIQYF
j_gene: TRBJ2-7; v_gene: TRBV7-2; abundance: .; d_gene: TRBD1; CDR3nt: TGTGCCAGCAGCCCCCGGACAGGGGTCGAATACGAGCAGTACTTC; CDR3aa: CASSPRTGVEYEQYF